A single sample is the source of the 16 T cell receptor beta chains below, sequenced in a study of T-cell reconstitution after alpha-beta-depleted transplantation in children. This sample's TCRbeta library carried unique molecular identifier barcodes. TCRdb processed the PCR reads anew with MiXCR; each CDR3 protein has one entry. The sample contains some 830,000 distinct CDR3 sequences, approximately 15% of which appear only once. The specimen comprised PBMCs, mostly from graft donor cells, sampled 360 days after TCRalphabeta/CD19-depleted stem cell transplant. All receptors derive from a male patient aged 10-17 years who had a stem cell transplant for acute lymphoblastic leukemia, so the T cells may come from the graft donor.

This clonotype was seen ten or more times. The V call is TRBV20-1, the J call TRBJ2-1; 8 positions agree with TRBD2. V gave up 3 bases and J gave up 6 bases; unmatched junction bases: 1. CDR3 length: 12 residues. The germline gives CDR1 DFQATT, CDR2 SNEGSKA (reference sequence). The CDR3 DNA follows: TGCAGTGCTAGCGGGAGGGGCAATGAGCAGTTCTTC. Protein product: CSASGRGNEQFF.

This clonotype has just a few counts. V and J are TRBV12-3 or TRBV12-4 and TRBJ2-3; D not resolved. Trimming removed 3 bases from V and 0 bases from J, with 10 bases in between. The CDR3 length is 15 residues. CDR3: CASSFPYWSTDTQYF. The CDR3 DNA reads TGTGCCAGCAGTTTTCCTTACTGGAGCACAGATACGCAGTATTTT.

In DNA form, the CDR3 reads TGCGCCACCGCCTCCTACGAGCAGTACTTC. Amino acids: CATASYEQYF. The chain uses TRBV10-2 and TRBJ2-7; D is ambiguous. The CDR3 loop spans 10 amino acids. Germline V gene lookup returns CDR1 WSHSY and CDR2 SAAADI. The germline V and J ends were trimmed by 10 bases and 0 bases, with 4 bases remaining between them.

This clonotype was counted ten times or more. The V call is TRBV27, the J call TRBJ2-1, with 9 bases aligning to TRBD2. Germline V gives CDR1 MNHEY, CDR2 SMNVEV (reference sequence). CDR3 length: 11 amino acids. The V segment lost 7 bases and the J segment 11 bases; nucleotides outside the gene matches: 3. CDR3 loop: CASTLAGKQFF. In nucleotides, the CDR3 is TGTGCCAGCACCCTAGCGGGAAAGCAGTTCTTC.

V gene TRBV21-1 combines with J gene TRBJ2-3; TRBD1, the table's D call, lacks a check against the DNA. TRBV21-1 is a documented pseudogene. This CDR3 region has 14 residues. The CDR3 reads CASSPLRRTDTQYF. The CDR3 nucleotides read TGTGCCAGCAGCCCCCTTAGGCGGACAGATACGCAGTATTTT.

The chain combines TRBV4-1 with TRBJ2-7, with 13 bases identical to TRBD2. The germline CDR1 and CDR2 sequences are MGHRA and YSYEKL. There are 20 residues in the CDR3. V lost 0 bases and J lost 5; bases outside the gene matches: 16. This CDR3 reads CASSQDRWGLAGTAIHEQYF. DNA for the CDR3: TGCGCCAGCAGCCAAGATCGTTGGGGACTAGCGGGAACTGCGATCCACGAGCAGTACTTC.

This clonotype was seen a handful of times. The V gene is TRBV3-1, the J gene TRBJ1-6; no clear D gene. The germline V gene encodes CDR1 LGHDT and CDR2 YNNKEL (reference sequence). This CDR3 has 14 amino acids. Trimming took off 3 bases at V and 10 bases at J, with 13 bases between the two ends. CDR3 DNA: TGTGCCAGCAGCCACGTGGGAGGGCACTCACCCCTCCACTTT. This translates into CASSHVGGHSPLHF.

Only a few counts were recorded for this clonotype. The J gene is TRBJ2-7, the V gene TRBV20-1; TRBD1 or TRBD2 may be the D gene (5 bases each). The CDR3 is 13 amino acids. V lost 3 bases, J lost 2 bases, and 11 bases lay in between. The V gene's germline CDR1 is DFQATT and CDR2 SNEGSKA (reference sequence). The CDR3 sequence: CSARTGPAYEQYF. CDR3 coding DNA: TGCAGTGCTAGGACGGGACCAGCCTACGAGCAGTACTTC.

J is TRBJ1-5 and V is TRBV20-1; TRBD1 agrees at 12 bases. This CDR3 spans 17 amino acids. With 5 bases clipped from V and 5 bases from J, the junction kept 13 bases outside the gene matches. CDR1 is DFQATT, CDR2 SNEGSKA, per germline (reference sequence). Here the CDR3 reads CSAARDRGPKVYQPQHF. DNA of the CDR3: TGCAGTGCTGCCCGGGACAGGGGGCCGAAAGTTTATCAGCCCCAGCATTTT.

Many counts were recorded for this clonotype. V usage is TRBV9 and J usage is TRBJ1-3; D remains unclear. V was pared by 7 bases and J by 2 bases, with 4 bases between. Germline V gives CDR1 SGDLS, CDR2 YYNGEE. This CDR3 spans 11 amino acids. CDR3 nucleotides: TGTGCCAGCGGAACTGGAAACACCATATATTTT. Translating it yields CASGTGNTIYF.

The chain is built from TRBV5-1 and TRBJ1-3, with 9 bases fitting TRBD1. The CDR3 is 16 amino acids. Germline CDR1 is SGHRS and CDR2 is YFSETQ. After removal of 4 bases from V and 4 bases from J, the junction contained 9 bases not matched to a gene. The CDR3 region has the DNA TGCGCCAGCAGCCAGGGACAGGGTCCGGCAGGAAACACCATATATTTT. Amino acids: CASSQGQGPAGNTIYF.

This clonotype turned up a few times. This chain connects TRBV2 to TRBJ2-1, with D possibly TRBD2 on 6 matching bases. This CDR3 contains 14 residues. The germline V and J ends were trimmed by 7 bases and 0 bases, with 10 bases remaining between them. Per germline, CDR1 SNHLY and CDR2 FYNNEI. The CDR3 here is CASKEGLSYNEQFF. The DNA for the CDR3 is TGTGCCAGCAAAGAGGGACTCTCCTACAATGAGCAGTTCTTC.

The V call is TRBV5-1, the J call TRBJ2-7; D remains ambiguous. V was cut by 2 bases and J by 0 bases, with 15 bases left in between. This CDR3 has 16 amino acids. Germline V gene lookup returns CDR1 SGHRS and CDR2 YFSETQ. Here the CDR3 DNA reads TGCGCCAGCAGCTTTAGGACCGACCCTTACTCCTACGAGCAGTACTTC. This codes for CASSFRTDPYSYEQYF.

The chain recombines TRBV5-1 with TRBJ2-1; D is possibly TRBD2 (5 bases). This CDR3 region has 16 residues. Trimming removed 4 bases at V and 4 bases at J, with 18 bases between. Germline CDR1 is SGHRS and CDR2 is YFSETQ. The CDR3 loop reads CASSPKTGAAYNEQFF. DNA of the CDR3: TGCGCCAGCAGCCCCAAAACTGGAGCGGCATACAATGAGCAGTTCTTC.

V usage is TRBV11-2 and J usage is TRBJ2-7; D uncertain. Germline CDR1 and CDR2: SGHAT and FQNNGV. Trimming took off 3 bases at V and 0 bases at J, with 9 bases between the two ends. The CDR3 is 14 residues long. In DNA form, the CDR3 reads TGTGCCAGCAGCTTCGACGCCGCCTCCTACGAGCAGTACTTC. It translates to CASSFDAASYEQYF.

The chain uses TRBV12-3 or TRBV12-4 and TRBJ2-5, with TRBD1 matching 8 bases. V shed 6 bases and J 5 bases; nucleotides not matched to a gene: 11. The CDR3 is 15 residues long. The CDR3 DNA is TGTGCCAGCAGCCTCCAGACAGGGGATCGGGAGACCCAGTACTTC. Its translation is CASSLQTGDRETQYF.